A single sample gave rise to the 24 T cell receptor beta chains below, sequenced in a study of CD8 T cells in Susac syndrome. The RNA, about 0.45 to 1 ug, was put through reverse transcription using random hexamers. A single record per CDR3 protein comes from TCRdb applying MiXCR to the immunoSEQ multiplex PCR reads. The sample shows 80,000 or so distinct CDR3 sequences, roughly 91% of them seen only once. Material: CD4+ T cells from PBMCs. Receptors were obtained from a human donor with Susac syndrome.

V and J are TRBV28 and TRBJ2-7, with D maybe TRBD1 (6 bases). There are 17 residues in the CDR3. V lost 4 bases to trimming and J lost 3 bases, with 22 bases between them. Germline assignment: CDR1 MDHEN and CDR2 SYDVKM. The CDR3 DNA follows: TGTGCCAGCAGTTCTCGGTCGGGGACAAGTTGGTTCTACGAGCAGTACTTC. It yields the protein CASSSRSGTSWFYEQYF.

The chain employs TRBV18 and TRBJ2-5; D is uncertain. This CDR3 contains 12 residues. The V end was cut by 3 bases, the J end by 5 bases, with 7 bases between. Germline lookup yields CDR1 KGHSH and CDR2 LQKENI. The DNA for the CDR3 is TGTGCCAGCTCACCCGGTACCGAGACCCAGTACTTC. This translates into CASSPGTETQYF.

This clonotype was recorded once. This chain connects TRBV18 to TRBJ2-3; D is undetermined. V was shortened by 0 bases and J by 1 base, with 14 bases between the two germline ends. Germline assignment: CDR1 KGHSH and CDR2 LQKENI. The CDR3 loop spans 17 amino acids. The CDR3 loop is CASSPPPRNTGTDTQYF. CDR3 DNA: TGTGCCAGCTCACCACCCCCTCGCAATACGGGCACAGATACGCAGTATTTT. Together with reference TRBV18 and TRBJ2-3, the CDR3 gives the full variable domain: NAGVMQNPRHLVRRRGQEARLRCSPMKGHSHVYWYRQLPEEGLKFMVYLQKENIIDESGMPKERFSAEFPKEGPSILRIQQVVRGDSAAYFCASSPPPRNTGTDTQYFGPGTRLTVL.

The chain recombines TRBV7-2 with TRBJ2-6; 9 positions agree with TRBD1. The CDR3 length is 16 residues. Trimming took 7 bases from V and 1 from J; bases not matched to a gene: 5. Germline CDR1 is SGHTA and CDR2 is FQGNSA. The CDR3 protein is CASNPGQGSGANVLTF. The CDR3 nucleotides are TGTGCCAGCAACCCGGGACAGGGATCTGGGGCCAACGTCCTGACTTTC. Filled out from reference TRBV7-2 and TRBJ2-6, the complete variable domain reads GAGVSQSPSNKVTEKGKDVELRCDPISGHTALYWYRQSLGQGLEFLIYFQGNSAPDKSGLPSDRFSAERTGGSVSTLTIQRTQQEDSAVYLCASNPGQGSGANVLTFGAGSRLTVL.

The J gene is TRBJ2-5, the V gene TRBV3-1; no clear D gene. Germline lookup yields CDR1 LGHDT and CDR2 YNNKEL (reference sequence). Deletions cut 1 base from V and 1 base from J, with 7 bases between. The CDR3 is 14 residues long. CDR3 coding DNA: TGTGCCAGCAGCCAAGTTTTAGGCCAAGAGACCCAGTACTTC. This translates into CASSQVLGQETQYF.

The chain employs TRBV28 and TRBJ1-5; D call uncertain. The germline CDR1 and CDR2 sequences are MDHEN and SYDVKM. V shed 8 bases and J shed 3 bases, with 14 bases lying between them. There are 14 residues in the CDR3. This CDR3 is CASLPAGNNQPQHF. The CDR3 coding sequence is TGTGCCAGCTTACCCGCGGGGAACAATCAGCCCCAGCATTTT.

This clonotype was recorded only once. The chain recombines TRBV18 with TRBJ1-6; TRBD1 might be the D (6 bases). The V and J ends lost 3 bases and 10 bases respectively, with 16 bases between them. This CDR3 spans 15 amino acids. CDR1 is KGHSH and CDR2 is LQKENI in the germline V gene. DNA for the CDR3: TGTGCCAGCTCACCTACAACTAACAGGGACTCACCCCTCCACTTT. It codes for CASSPTTNRDSPLHF.

The J gene is TRBJ2-2, the V gene TRBV29-1, with 13 bases fitting TRBD2. Trimming at V came to 7 bases and at J to 5 bases, leaving 7 bases not matched to a gene. There are 15 residues in the CDR3. Germline V gives CDR1 SQVTM, CDR2 ANQGSEA. Here the CDR3 reads CSASQGLAGTGELFF. The CDR3 bases are TGCAGCGCCTCCCAGGGACTAGCGGGAACCGGGGAGCTGTTTTTT.

J is TRBJ1-1 and V is TRBV11-3; D gene unclear. The CDR3 length is 13 residues. CDR1 SGHNT and CDR2 YENEEA come from the germline V gene. V was shortened by 3 bases and J by 2 bases, with 7 bases between the two germline ends. CDR3 loop: CASSLAENTEAFF. The CDR3 DNA follows: TGTGCCAGCAGCTTGGCAGAAAACACTGAAGCTTTCTTT.

The chain combines TRBV27 with TRBJ1-2; D call uncertain. V was trimmed by 3 bases and J by 7 bases, leaving 18 bases between them. Germline lookup yields CDR1 MNHEY and CDR2 SMNVEV (reference sequence). CDR3 length: 15 amino acids. CDR3: CASSFDRGGAAGYTF. The CDR3 DNA sequence: TGTGCCAGCAGTTTTGACCGCGGCGGAGCGGCTGGCTACACCTTC.

The chain uses TRBV6-2 or TRBV6-3 and TRBJ2-1, with 9 bases aligning to TRBD2. From germline, CDR1 is MNHEY and CDR2 SVGEGT. The CDR3 contains 20 residues. V shed 6 bases, J shed 7 bases, and the junction held 25 bases outside the gene matches. The CDR3 sequence is CASSPTGTPGLALLGNEQFF. The CDR3, as DNA: TGTGCCAGCAGCCCTACCGGGACACCAGGACTAGCGCTGTTAGGAAATGAGCAGTTCTTC.

This chain uses TRBV15 with TRBJ2-5; no clear D. CDR1 is LNHNV, CDR2 YYDKDF, per germline (reference sequence). V was clipped by 0 bases and J by 4 bases, with 12 bases between them. This CDR3 contains 15 residues. CDR3 in amino acids: CATSRDPAAIETQYF. In DNA, the CDR3 is TGTGCCACCAGCAGAGATCCCGCCGCCATAGAGACCCAGTACTTC.

The chain recombines TRBV6-2 or TRBV6-3 with TRBJ1-2; TRBD1 is a possible D gene (6 bases). CDR3 length: 12 amino acids. V lost 5 bases and J 2 bases, leaving 6 bases between the germline ends. Germline lookup yields CDR1 MNHEY and CDR2 SVGEGT. The CDR3 is CASSGQNYGYTF. The CDR3 nucleotides are TGTGCCAGCAGTGGACAGAACTATGGCTACACCTTC.

The rearrangement uses TRBV28 and TRBJ2-5; the D call may be TRBD1 or TRBD2 (6 bases each). The germline V and J ends were trimmed by 6 bases and 4 bases, with 15 bases remaining between them. CDR3 size: 14 residues. Per the germline V gene, CDR1 is MDHEN and CDR2 is SYDVKM. CDR3 nucleotides: TGTGCCAGCAGGGTCTCGGGGGCGGGAGAGACCCAGTACTTC. Translating it yields CASRVSGAGETQYF.

Only one count was recorded for this clonotype. This sequence joins TRBV9 and TRBJ2-3, with 8 bases fitting TRBD2. The junction had 10 bases not matched to a gene; V was cut back by 4 bases and J by 3 bases. There are 16 residues in the CDR3. Germline V gene lookup returns CDR1 SGDLS and CDR2 YYNGEE. CDR3 coding DNA: TGTGCCAGCAGCCCTCCTACTAGCGGCCCTACAGATACGCAGTATTTT. It specifies CASSPPTSGPTDTQYF.

J is TRBJ1-1 and V is TRBV30, with TRBD1 as a possible D gene (5 bases). The V end lost 5 bases, the J end lost 4 bases, and 11 bases lay between the germline ends. Germline CDR1 reads GTSNPN; CDR2 reads SVGIG (reference sequence). The CDR3 length is 12 residues. CDR3 sequence: CAWWNGGTEAFF. CDR3 bases: TGTGCCTGGTGGAATGGGGGCACTGAAGCTTTCTTT.

The chain is built from TRBV10-3 and TRBJ2-7; the D gene is possibly TRBD1 (5 bases). The CDR3 spans 12 residues. Germline V gives CDR1 ENHRY, CDR2 SYGVKD. V lost 11 bases and J lost 2, with 13 bases in between. As DNA, the CDR3 is TGTGCCTCTTCTCAGGGTACCTACGAGCAGTACTTC. Encoded protein: CASSQGTYEQYF.

The chain links TRBV2 to TRBJ2-3, with D unresolved. The V end was cut by 7 bases, the J end by 6 bases, with 11 bases between. This CDR3 has 12 residues. CDR1 and CDR2 from the germline V gene are SNHLY and FYNNEI. The CDR3 region is CASKREEDTQYF. DNA of the CDR3: TGTGCCAGCAAGAGAGAAGAGGATACGCAGTATTTT. Using reference TRBV2 and TRBJ2-3 for the parts outside the CDR3, the full variable domain is EPEVTQTPSHQVTQMGQEVILRCVPISNHLYFYWYRQILGQKVEFLVSFYNNEISEKSEIFDDQFSVERPDGSNFTLKIRSTKLEDSAMYFCASKREEDTQYFGPGTRLTVL.

This clonotype was seen just once. The V gene is TRBV27, the J gene TRBJ2-6; D not resolved. The germline V gene encodes CDR1 MNHEY and CDR2 SMNVEV (reference sequence). V gave up 4 bases and J gave up 4 bases, with 5 bases separating them. CDR3 length: 13 residues. DNA of the CDR3: TGTGCCAGCAGTTGGCCCGGGGCCAACGTCCTGACTTTC. Its translation is CASSWPGANVLTF. Full variable domain (rest looked up from reference TRBV27 and TRBJ2-6): EAQVTQNPRYLITVTGKKLTVTCSQNMNHEYMSWYRQDPGLGLRQIYYSMNVEVTDKGDVPEGYKVSRKEKRNFPLILESPSPNQTSLYFCASSWPGANVLTFGAGSRLTVL.

The rearrangement links TRBV7-2 to TRBJ1-3; D gene ambiguous. There are 14 residues in the CDR3. The germline gives CDR1 SGHTA, CDR2 FQGNSA. V gave up 5 bases and J gave up 8 bases, with 16 bases separating them. The CDR3 coding sequence is TGTGCCAGCAGCCGGACCCAAGGTGGCTACACCATATATTTT. Translating it yields CASSRTQGGYTIYF.

CDR3: CSAGDRGPYGYTF. DNA for the CDR3: TGCAGTGCTGGGGACAGGGGCCCGTATGGCTACACCTTC. This rearrangement joins TRBV20-1 to TRBJ1-2; 10 bases line up with TRBD1. V shed 5 bases and J 5 bases; nucleotides not matched to a gene: 5. The germline CDR1 and CDR2 sequences are DFQATT and SNEGSKA (reference sequence). The CDR3 extends over 13 amino acids.

The chain combines TRBV6-2 or TRBV6-3 with TRBJ2-5; D is possibly TRBD1 or TRBD2 (5 bases each). Germline values: CDR1 MNHEY, CDR2 SVGEGT. V lost 5 bases, J lost 3 bases, and 7 bases lay in between. The CDR3 is 12 amino acids. The CDR3 sequence is CASSMGEETQYF. The CDR3 DNA reads TGTGCCAGCAGTATGGGGGAAGAGACCCAGTACTTC.

This chain uses TRBV5-1 with TRBJ2-7, with D tentatively TRBD2 (6 bases). From germline, CDR1 is SGHRS and CDR2 YFSETQ. The CDR3 runs to 15 residues. Trimming shortened V by 2 bases and J by 1 base, and 13 bases separated the two germline ends. Written as DNA, the CDR3 is TGCGCCAGCAGCTTCGGAGGGGCTGAGTCCTACGAGCAGTACTTC. Protein: CASSFGGAESYEQYF. Based on the CDR3 plus reference TRBV5-1 and TRBJ2-7, the full variable domain is KAGVTQTPRYLIKTRGQQVTLSCSPISGHRSVSWYQQTPGQGLQFLFEYFSETQRNKGNFPGRFSGRQFSNSRSEMNVSTLELGDSALYLCASSFGGAESYEQYFGPGTRLTVT.

This chain connects TRBV12-3 or TRBV12-4 to TRBJ1-4; D gene ambiguous. The CDR3 is made up of 14 amino acids. Between the trimmed V and J ends, which lost 6 bases and 6 bases, there was a span of 14 bases. The CDR3 reads CASRSGNGDEKLFF. The CDR3 DNA reads TGTGCCAGCAGGTCGGGAAACGGGGATGAAAAACTGTTTTTT.